This T cell receptor (beta chain) appears in the sequencing data of a study of control samples from healthy donors and cancer patients. The CDR3 loop spans 13 amino acids. Per the germline V gene, CDR1 is SNHLY and CDR2 is FYNNEI. Deletions cut 8 bases from V and 2 bases from J, with 12 bases between. This clone was observed a single time. Assay used: immunoSEQ multiplex PCR; TCRdb lists only in-frame clones, some missing. Here the sample spans 120,000 or so clones, roughly 84% being singletons. This sequence was found in a man in his forties in good health. The chain recombines TRBV2 with TRBJ1-2; D not certain. Sequences were obtained from blood. CDR3 DNA sequence: TGTGCCAGCGTAAATAGAGTAAACTATGGCTACACCTTC. Its protein is CASVNRVNYGYTF.